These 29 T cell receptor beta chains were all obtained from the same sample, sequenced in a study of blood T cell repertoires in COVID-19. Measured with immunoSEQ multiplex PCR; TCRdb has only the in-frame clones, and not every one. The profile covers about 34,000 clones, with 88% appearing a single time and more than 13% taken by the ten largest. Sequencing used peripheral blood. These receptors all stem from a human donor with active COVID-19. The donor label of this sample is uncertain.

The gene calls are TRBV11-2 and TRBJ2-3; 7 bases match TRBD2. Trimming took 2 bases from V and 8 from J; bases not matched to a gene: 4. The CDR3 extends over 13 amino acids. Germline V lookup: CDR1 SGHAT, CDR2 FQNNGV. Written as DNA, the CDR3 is TGTGCCAGCAGCTTAACAACTAGCGCTACGCAGTATTTT. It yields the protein CASSLTTSATQYF.

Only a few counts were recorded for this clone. CDR3 sequence: CASSRAQAFANTGELFF. CDR3 sequence (DNA): TGTGCCAGCAGCCGTGCCCAGGCATTCGCGAACACCGGGGAGCTGTTTTTT. The V and J genes are TRBV7-9 and TRBJ2-2; D not resolved. Looked up from germline, CDR1 is SEHNR and CDR2 is FQNEAQ (reference sequence). This CDR3 is built from 17 residues. Trimming stripped 5 bases from V and 0 bases from J, with 16 bases between.

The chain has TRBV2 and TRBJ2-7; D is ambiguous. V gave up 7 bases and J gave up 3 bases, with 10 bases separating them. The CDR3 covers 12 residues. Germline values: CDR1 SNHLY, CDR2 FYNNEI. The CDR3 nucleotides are TGTGCCAGCATCAGGTTTAACTACGAGCAGTACTTC. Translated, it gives CASIRFNYEQYF.

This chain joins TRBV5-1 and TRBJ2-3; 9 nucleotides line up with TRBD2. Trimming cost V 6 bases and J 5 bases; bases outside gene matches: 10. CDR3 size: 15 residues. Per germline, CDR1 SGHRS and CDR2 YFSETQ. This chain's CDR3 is CASTPGAGGQDTQYF. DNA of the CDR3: TGCGCCAGCACGCCGGGGGCGGGGGGGCAAGATACGCAGTATTTT.

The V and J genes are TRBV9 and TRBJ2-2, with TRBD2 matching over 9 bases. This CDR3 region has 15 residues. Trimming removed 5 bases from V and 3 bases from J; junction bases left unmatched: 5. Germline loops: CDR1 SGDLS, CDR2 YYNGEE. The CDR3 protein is CASRKTSGYTGELFF. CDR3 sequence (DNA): TGTGCCAGCAGGAAGACTAGCGGTTACACCGGGGAGCTGTTTTTT.

CDR3 nucleotide sequence: TGTGCCAGCAGTTACTGGACAGGTGAAGCTAACTATGGCTACACCTTC. It translates to CASSYWTGEANYGYTF. This chain links TRBV6-5 with TRBJ1-2; the match to TRBD1 covers 7 bases. The CDR3 spans 16 residues. Germline lookup yields CDR1 MNHEY and CDR2 SVGAGI. J was trimmed by 0 bases and V by 1 base; bases with no gene match: 5.

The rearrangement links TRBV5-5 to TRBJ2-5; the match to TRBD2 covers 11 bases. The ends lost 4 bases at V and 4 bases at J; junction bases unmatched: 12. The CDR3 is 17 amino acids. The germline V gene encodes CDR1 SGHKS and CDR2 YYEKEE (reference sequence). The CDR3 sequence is CASSPTLAGGRRETQYF. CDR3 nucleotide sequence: TGTGCCAGCAGCCCCACATTAGCGGGGGGGCGCAGAGAGACCCAGTACTTC. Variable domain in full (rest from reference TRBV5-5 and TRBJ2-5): DAGVTQSPTHLIKTRGQQVTLRCSPISGHKSVSWYQQVLGQGPQFIFQYYEKEERGRGNFPDRFSARQFPNYSSELNVNALLLGDSALYLCASSPTLAGGRRETQYFGPGTRLLVL.

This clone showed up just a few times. The CDR3 spells CASSYWVQGAQETQYF. CDR3 in DNA: TGTGCCAGCAGTTACTGGGTGCAAGGGGCCCAAGAGACCCAGTACTTC. This chain connects TRBV6-5 to TRBJ2-5, with D possibly TRBD1 on 5 matching bases. The CDR3 totals 16 residues. V lost 1 base to trimming and J lost 1 base, with 13 bases between them. CDR1 MNHEY and CDR2 SVGAGI come from the germline V gene.

The CDR3 nucleotides are TGCGCCAGCAGCCGGGAGACAGGGTTGAACACTGAAGCTTTCTTT. Its translation is CASSRETGLNTEAFF. The V gene is TRBV4-3, the J gene TRBJ1-1; 7 bases are a match to TRBD1. The J segment lost 0 bases and the V segment lost 4 bases, leaving 5 bases of the junction unmatched. Germline V gene data show CDR1 as LGHNA and CDR2 as YSLEER. The CDR3 spans 15 residues.

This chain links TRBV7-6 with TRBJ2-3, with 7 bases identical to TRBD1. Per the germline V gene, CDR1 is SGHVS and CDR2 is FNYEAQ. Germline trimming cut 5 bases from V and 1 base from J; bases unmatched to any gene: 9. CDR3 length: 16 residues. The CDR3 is CASSQNRGSGTDTQYF. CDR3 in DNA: TGTGCCAGCAGCCAAAACAGGGGTTCGGGCACAGATACGCAGTATTTT.

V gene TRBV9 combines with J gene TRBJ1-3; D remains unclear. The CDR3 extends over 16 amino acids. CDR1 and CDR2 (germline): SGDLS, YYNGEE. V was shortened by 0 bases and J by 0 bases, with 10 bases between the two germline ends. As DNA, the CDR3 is TGTGCCAGCAGCGTAGCTCCACAGCTCTCTGGAAACACCATATATTTT. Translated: CASSVAPQLSGNTIYF. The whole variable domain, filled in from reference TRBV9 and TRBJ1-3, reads DSGVTQTPKHLITATGQRVTLRCSPRSGDLSVYWYQQSLDQGLQFLIQYYNGEERAKGNILERFSAQQFPDLHSELNLSSLELGDSALYFCASSVAPQLSGNTIYFGEGSWLTVV.

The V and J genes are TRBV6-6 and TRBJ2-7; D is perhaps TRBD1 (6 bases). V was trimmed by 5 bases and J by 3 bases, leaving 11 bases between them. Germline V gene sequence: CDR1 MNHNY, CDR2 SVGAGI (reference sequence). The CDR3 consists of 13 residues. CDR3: CASSAQGNYEQYF. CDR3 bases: TGTGCCAGCAGTGCACAGGGAAACTACGAGCAGTACTTC.

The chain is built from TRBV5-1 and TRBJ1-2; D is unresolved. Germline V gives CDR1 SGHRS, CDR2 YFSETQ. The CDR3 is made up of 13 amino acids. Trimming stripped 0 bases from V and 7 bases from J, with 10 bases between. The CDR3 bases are TGCGCCAGCAGCTTGGAGGGAGTCCTTGGCTACACCTTC. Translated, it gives CASSLEGVLGYTF.

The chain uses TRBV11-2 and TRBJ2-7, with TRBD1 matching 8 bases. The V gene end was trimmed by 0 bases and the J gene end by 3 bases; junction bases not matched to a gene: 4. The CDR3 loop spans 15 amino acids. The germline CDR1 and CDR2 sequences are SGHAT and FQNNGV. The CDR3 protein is CASSLEQGVGYEQYF. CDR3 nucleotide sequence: TGTGCCAGCAGCTTAGAACAGGGGGTAGGCTACGAGCAGTACTTC.

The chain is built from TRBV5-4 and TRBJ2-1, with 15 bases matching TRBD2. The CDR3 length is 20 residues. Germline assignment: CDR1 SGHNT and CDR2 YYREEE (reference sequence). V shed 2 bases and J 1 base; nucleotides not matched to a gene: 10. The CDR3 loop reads CASSLVKIGTSGGSYNEQFF. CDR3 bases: TGTGCCAGCAGCTTAGTCAAAATCGGGACTAGCGGGGGGTCCTACAATGAGCAGTTCTTC. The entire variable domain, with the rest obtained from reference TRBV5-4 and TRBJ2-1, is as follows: ETGVTQSPTHLIKTRGQQVTLRCSSQSGHNTVSWYQQALGQGPQFIFQYYREEENGRGNFPPRFSGLQFPNYSSELNVNALELDDSALYLCASSLVKIGTSGGSYNEQFFGPGTRLTVL.

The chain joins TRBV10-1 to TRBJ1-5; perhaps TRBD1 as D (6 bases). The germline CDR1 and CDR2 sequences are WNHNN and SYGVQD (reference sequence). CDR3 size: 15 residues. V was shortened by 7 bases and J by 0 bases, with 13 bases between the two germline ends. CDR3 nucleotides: TGCGCCAGCAATCCAGGGGCTTATAGCAATCAGCCCCAGCATTTT. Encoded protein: CASNPGAYSNQPQHF.

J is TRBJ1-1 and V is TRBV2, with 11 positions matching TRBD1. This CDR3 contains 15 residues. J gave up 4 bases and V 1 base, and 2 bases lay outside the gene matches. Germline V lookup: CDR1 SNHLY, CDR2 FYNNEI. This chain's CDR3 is CASSEGGTGGTEAFF. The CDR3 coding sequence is TGTGCCAGCAGTGAAGGGGGGACAGGGGGCACTGAAGCTTTCTTT.

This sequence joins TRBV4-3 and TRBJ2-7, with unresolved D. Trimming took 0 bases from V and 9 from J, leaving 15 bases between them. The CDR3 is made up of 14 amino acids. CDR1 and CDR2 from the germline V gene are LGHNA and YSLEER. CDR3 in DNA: TGCGCCAGCAGCCAAGATCGATCCCACCTACGGCAGTACTTC. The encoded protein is CASSQDRSHLRQYF.

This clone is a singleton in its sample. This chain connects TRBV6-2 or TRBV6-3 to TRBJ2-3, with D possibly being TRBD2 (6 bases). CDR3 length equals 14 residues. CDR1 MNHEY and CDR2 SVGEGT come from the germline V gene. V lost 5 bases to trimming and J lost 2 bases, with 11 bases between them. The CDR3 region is CASSLTGDTDTQYF. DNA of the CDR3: TGTGCCAGCAGTCTGACGGGGGACACAGATACGCAGTATTTT.

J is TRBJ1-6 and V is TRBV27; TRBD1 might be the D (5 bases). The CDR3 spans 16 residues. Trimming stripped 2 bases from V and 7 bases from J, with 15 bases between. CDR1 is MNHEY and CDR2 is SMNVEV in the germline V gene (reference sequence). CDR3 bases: TGTGCCAGCAGTTTAGCTTTAGTGGCAGGGAATTCACCCCTCCACTTT. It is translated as CASSLALVAGNSPLHF.

CDR3 protein: CASSQLTGLAGTNEQFF. For the CDR3, the DNA is TGTGCCAGCAGCCAGCTTACGGGACTAGCGGGGACGAATGAGCAGTTCTTC. The V call is TRBV3-1 (or the pseudogene TRBV3-2), the J call TRBJ2-1, with 13 bases that match TRBD2. V trimming: 3 bases; J trimming: 7 bases; junction bases outside the gene matches: 9. CDR1 LGHDT and CDR2 YNNKEL come from the germline V gene (reference sequence). This CDR3 has 17 amino acids.

CDR3: CASSLGSGTGEKLFF. DNA for the CDR3: TGTGCCAGCAGCTTAGGATCGGGAACGGGGGAAAAACTGTTTTTT. The chain is built from TRBV7-9 and TRBJ1-4; D call uncertain. Germline-derived CDR1 and CDR2 are SEHNR and FQNEAQ (reference sequence). This CDR3 has 15 residues. V lost 1 base, J lost 8 bases, and 14 bases lay in between.

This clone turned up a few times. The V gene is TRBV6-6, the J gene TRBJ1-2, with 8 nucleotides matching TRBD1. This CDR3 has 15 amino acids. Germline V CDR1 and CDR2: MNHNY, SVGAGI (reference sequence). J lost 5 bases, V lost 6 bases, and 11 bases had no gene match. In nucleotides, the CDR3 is TGTGCCAGCAGCCCCAGGACAGGGCGATTATATGGCTACACCTTC. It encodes CASSPRTGRLYGYTF.

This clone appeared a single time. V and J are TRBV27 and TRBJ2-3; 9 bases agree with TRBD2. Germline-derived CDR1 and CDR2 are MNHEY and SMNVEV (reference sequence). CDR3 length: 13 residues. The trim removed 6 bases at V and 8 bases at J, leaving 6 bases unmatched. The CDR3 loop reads CASRASGDGTQYF. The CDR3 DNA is TGTGCCAGCAGGGCTAGCGGGGACGGTACGCAGTATTTT.

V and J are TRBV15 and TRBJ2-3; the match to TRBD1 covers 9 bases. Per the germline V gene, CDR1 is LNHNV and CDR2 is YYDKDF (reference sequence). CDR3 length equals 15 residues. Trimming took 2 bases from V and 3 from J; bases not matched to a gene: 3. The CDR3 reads CATSRPGTGTDTQYF. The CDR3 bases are TGTGCCACCAGCAGACCCGGGACAGGGACAGATACGCAGTATTTT.

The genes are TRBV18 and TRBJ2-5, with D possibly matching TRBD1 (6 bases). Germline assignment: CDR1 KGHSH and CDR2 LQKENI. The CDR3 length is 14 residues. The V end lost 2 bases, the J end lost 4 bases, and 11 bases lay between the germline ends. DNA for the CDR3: TGTGCCAGCTCACCAAATCTAGGGGGAGAGACCCAGTACTTC. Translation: CASSPNLGGETQYF. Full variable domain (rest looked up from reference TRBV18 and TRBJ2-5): NAGVMQNPRHLVRRRGQEARLRCSPMKGHSHVYWYRQLPEEGLKFMVYLQKENIIDESGMPKERFSAEFPKEGPSILRIQQVVRGDSAAYFCASSPNLGGETQYFGPGTRLLVL.

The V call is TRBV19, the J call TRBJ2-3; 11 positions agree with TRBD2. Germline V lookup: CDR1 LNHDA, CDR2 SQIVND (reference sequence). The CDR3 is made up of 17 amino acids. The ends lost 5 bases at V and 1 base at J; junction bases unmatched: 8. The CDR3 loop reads CASSDNPLAGGTDTQYF. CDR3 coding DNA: TGTGCCAGTAGTGACAATCCACTAGCGGGGGGCACAGATACGCAGTATTTT.

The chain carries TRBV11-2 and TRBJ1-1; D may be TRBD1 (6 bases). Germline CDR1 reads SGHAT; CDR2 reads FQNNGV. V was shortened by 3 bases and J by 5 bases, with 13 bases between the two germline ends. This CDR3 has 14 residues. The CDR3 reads CASSLARRGTEAFF. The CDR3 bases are TGTGCCAGCAGCTTGGCCCGCAGGGGAACTGAAGCTTTCTTT.

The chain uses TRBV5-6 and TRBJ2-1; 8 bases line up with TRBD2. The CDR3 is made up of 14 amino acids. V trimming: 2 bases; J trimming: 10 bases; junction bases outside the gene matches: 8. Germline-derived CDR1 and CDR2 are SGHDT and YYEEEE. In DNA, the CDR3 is TGTGCCAGCAGCTTTTCCGGGACTAGAGGCGAGCAGTTCTTC. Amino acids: CASSFSGTRGEQFF.